These 32 T cell receptor beta chains were all obtained from the same sample, sequenced in a study of shared clonotypes between healthy human individuals. Libraries were prepared by immunoSEQ multiplex PCR; TCRdb keeps only in-frame clonotypes and omits some of them. Among 2,100,000 or so clones listed, approximately 95% were seen once. The material sequenced was naive CD4+ T cells sorted from blood. As for subset: CD45RA+ positively selected. The receptors were sampled from a man aged 18 to 30 in good health.

This chain joins TRBV28 and TRBJ1-1; no firm D call. Germline CDR1 reads MDHEN; CDR2 reads SYDVKM. The CDR3 has 13 residues. With 2 bases removed from V and 5 bases from J, the gap between germline ends came to 9 bases. CDR3 region: CASSLVGLTEAFF. The CDR3, as DNA: TGTGCCAGCAGTTTAGTTGGGCTGACTGAAGCTTTCTTT.

The rearrangement uses TRBV6-6 and TRBJ2-7; D might be TRBD2 (6 bases). Germline CDR1 is MNHNY and CDR2 is SVGAGI (reference sequence). The CDR3 runs 12 residues. V was trimmed by 6 bases and J by 3 bases, leaving 9 bases between them. As DNA, the CDR3 is TGTGCCAGCAGCAGGGACTTCTACGAGCAGTACTTC. Protein: CASSRDFYEQYF.

V usage is TRBV5-1 and J usage is TRBJ1-2; D is perhaps TRBD1 (6 bases). The CDR3 runs to 15 residues. The ends were cut back, 3 bases at V and 3 bases at J, with 15 bases in the middle. Germline V gene data show CDR1 as SGHRS and CDR2 as YFSETQ. CDR3 loop: CASSWGDRSDYGYTF. In nucleotides, the CDR3 is TGCGCCAGCAGCTGGGGAGACAGGAGTGACTATGGCTACACCTTC.

The V gene is TRBV27, the J gene TRBJ2-7, with TRBD1 matching 7 bases. Losses at the gene ends were 6 bases for V and 5 bases for J; bases not matched to a gene: 7. The germline V gene has CDR1 MNHEY and CDR2 SMNVEV (reference sequence). CDR3 length equals 13 residues. The CDR3 here is CASSPTGDDEQYF. The CDR3 DNA sequence: TGTGCCAGCAGCCCTACAGGGGACGACGAGCAGTACTTC.

The chain uses TRBV28 and TRBJ1-5; TRBD1 is a possible D gene (5 bases). The germline V and J ends were trimmed by 5 bases and 6 bases, with 14 bases remaining between them. The germline gives CDR1 MDHEN, CDR2 SYDVKM. This CDR3 comprises 14 residues. As DNA, the CDR3 is TGTGCCAGCAGTGGCAGGGAGGTCAGTCAGCCCCAGCATTTT. It specifies CASSGREVSQPQHF.

This chain links TRBV18 with TRBJ2-7; the D is unclear. V was cut by 2 bases and J by 7 bases, with 9 bases left in between. The CDR3 covers 12 residues. In germline, CDR1 is KGHSH, CDR2 LQKENI. CDR3: CASSPEMREQYF. In DNA form, the CDR3 reads TGTGCCAGCTCACCAGAGATGAGAGAGCAGTACTTC.

This clone turned up a few times. In the same sample, other DNA sequences code for this CDR3. The chain has TRBV18 and TRBJ1-2; the match to TRBD1 covers 8 bases. Trimming cost V 8 bases and J 2 bases; bases outside gene matches: 4. Germline V gives CDR1 KGHSH, CDR2 LQKENI. This CDR3 is built from 13 residues. The CDR3 region has the DNA TGTGCCAGCAGCCGACAGGGGAACTATGGCTACACCTTC. This codes for CASSRQGNYGYTF.

Points on this clone: Additional DNA sequences in this sample encode the identical CDR3. The chain employs TRBV5-4 and TRBJ1-6; D is unclear. CDR1 and CDR2 from the germline V gene are SGHNT and YYREEE (reference sequence). Between the trimmed V and J ends, which lost 0 bases and 1 base, there was a span of 5 bases. The CDR3 has 15 amino acids. CDR3: CASSLGSSYNSPLHF. As DNA, the CDR3 is TGTGCCAGCAGCTTGGGGTCTTCCTATAATTCACCCCTCCACTTT.

This chain joins TRBV30 and TRBJ2-3, with D possibly matching TRBD1 (6 bases). Germline CDR1 reads GTSNPN; CDR2 reads SVGIG (reference sequence). Deletions cut 0 bases from V and 4 bases from J, with 14 bases between. This CDR3 is 15 amino acids long. The CDR3 here is CAWSVPGRGADTQYF. Written as DNA, the CDR3 is TGTGCCTGGAGTGTACCTGGCAGGGGTGCAGATACGCAGTATTTT.

CDR3 nucleotide sequence: TGTGCCTGGAGTGTAAATGCCGGGTCCTACGAGCAGTACTTC. Translation gives CAWSVNAGSYEQYF. V and J are TRBV30 and TRBJ2-7; D ambiguous. Germline CDR1 is GTSNPN and CDR2 is SVGIG (reference sequence). The CDR3 runs 14 residues. The V gene lost 0 bases and the J gene lost 1 base, with 10 bases spanning the gap.

The CDR3 reads CASSVGVLAGGNGEQFF. CDR3 sequence (DNA): TGTGCCAGCAGCGTAGGTGTACTAGCGGGGGGTAATGGTGAGCAGTTCTTC. The rearrangement joins TRBV9 to TRBJ2-1, with 12 bases lining up with TRBD2. CDR3 length equals 17 residues. Germline assignment: CDR1 SGDLS and CDR2 YYNGEE. The ends lost 0 bases at V and 9 bases at J; junction bases unmatched: 10.

This rearrangement joins TRBV30 to TRBJ2-3; D gene uncertain. This CDR3 spans 15 amino acids. V gave up 3 bases and J gave up 6 bases, with 19 bases separating them. Per the germline V gene, CDR1 is GTSNPN and CDR2 is SVGIG (reference sequence). This CDR3 is CAWRYGATRYDTQYF. The CDR3 DNA sequence: TGTGCCTGGAGATACGGCGCCACCCGTTACGATACGCAGTATTTT.

The chain is built from TRBV5-1 and TRBJ2-3; 7 bases map to TRBD2. The junction had 5 bases not matched to a gene; V was cut back by 4 bases and J by 3 bases. The CDR3 contains 14 residues. Germline V gives CDR1 SGHRS, CDR2 YFSETQ. The CDR3 spells CASSREGQTDTQYF. CDR3 sequence (DNA): TGCGCCAGCAGCAGGGAGGGCCAGACAGATACGCAGTATTTT.

This clone was counted a single time. The V gene is TRBV6-1, the J gene TRBJ2-5; 9 bases fit TRBD1. The V gene's germline CDR1 is MNHNS and CDR2 SASEGT. This CDR3 region has 14 residues. The V gene end was trimmed by 6 bases and the J gene end by 5 bases; junction bases not matched to a gene: 7. Written as DNA, the CDR3 is TGTGCCAGCAGGAACAGGGGGCGGTTGGAGACCCAGTACTTC. Translated, it gives CASRNRGRLETQYF.

The rearrangement uses TRBV6-6 and TRBJ2-7; perhaps TRBD1 as D (5 bases). The CDR3 has 14 residues. V shed 2 bases and J shed 4 bases, with 12 bases lying between them. The V gene's germline CDR1 is MNHNY and CDR2 SVGAGI (reference sequence). CDR3 protein: CASSYTDMTYEQYF. CDR3 bases: TGTGCCAGCAGTTACACGGACATGACTTACGAGCAGTACTTC.

The gene calls are TRBV5-1 and TRBJ2-7, with D maybe TRBD1 (5 bases). CDR1 and CDR2 (germline): SGHRS, YFSETQ. V was pared by 4 bases and J by 4 bases, with 15 bases between. The CDR3 is 14 amino acids. The CDR3 nucleotides read TGCGCCAGCAGCCCCGATGGGGCTTATTACGAGCAGTACTTC. Translation: CASSPDGAYYEQYF.

The chain couples TRBV30 to TRBJ1-1; TRBD1 might be the D (5 bases). V lost 6 bases and J lost 4, with 12 bases in between. The CDR3 is 12 amino acids. CDR1 and CDR2 from the germline V gene are GTSNPN and SVGIG (reference sequence). The CDR3 protein is CACRGRATEAFF. CDR3 coding DNA: TGTGCCTGCCGGGGCAGGGCCACTGAAGCTTTCTTT.

The V gene is TRBV27, the J gene TRBJ2-7, with 8 bases aligning to TRBD1. Germline V CDR1 and CDR2: MNHEY, SMNVEV (reference sequence). The CDR3 has 15 residues. Trimming cost V 5 bases and J 7 bases; bases outside gene matches: 13. CDR3 sequence: CASSPDRVPSGEQYF. CDR3 DNA: TGTGCCAGCAGTCCGGACAGGGTCCCATCGGGGGAGCAGTACTTC.

Points on this clone: The same CDR3 is also encoded by other DNA sequences in this sample. CDR3 region: CAISPGQGPYEQYF. The CDR3 DNA follows: TGTGCCATCAGTCCCGGACAGGGACCCTACGAGCAGTACTTC. This sequence joins TRBV10-3 and TRBJ2-7, with TRBD1 matching 8 bases. V lost 5 bases to trimming and J lost 2 bases; unmatched junction nucleotides: 5. The CDR3 contains 14 residues. From germline, CDR1 is ENHRY and CDR2 SYGVKD.

The rearrangement links TRBV7-9 to TRBJ2-7; 10 bases are shared with TRBD1. CDR3 length: 15 amino acids. J was trimmed by 5 bases and V by 0 bases; bases with no gene match: 4. The germline CDR1 and CDR2 sequences are SEHNR and FQNEAQ (reference sequence). The CDR3 protein is CASSLALGTGDEQYF. CDR3 sequence (DNA): TGTGCCAGCAGCTTAGCGCTAGGGACAGGGGACGAGCAGTACTTC. The variable domain in full, with the rest retrieved from reference TRBV7-9 and TRBJ2-7, is DTGVSQNPRHKITKRGQNVTFRCDPISEHNRLYWYRQTLGQGPEFLTYFQNEAQLEKSRLLSDRFSAERPKGSFSTLEIQRTEQGDSAMYLCASSLALGTGDEQYFGPGTRLTVT.

V usage is TRBV6-1 and J usage is TRBJ2-3; D may be TRBD1 (7 bases). The V gene lost 1 base and the J gene lost 3 bases, with 14 bases spanning the gap. The length of the CDR3 is 16 residues. Germline V gene lookup returns CDR1 MNHNS and CDR2 SASEGT. The CDR3 nucleotides are TGTGCCAGCAGTGAAGTAGGGGGCGGGGTAACAGATACGCAGTATTTT. Protein: CASSEVGGGVTDTQYF.

This chain links TRBV4-1 with TRBJ1-1; the D gene is possibly TRBD1 (6 bases). The CDR3 runs 16 residues. Germline assignment: CDR1 MGHRA and CDR2 YSYEKL. V was clipped by 0 bases and J by 3 bases, with 14 bases between them. CDR3 nucleotide sequence: TGCGCCAGCAGCCAAGATCGTCAGGGGCGGGACACTGAAGCTTTCTTT. This sequence encodes CASSQDRQGRDTEAFF.

The chain employs TRBV4-3 and TRBJ2-7, with 10 positions matching TRBD2. The CDR3 is 15 residues long. J lost 3 bases, V lost 4 bases, and 6 bases had no gene match. Looked up from germline, CDR1 is LGHNA and CDR2 is YSLEER. CDR3: CASSLGLADFYEQYF. Here the CDR3 DNA reads TGCGCCAGCAGCCTAGGACTAGCGGATTTCTACGAGCAGTACTTC.

The rearrangement links TRBV7-9 to TRBJ1-6, with D tentatively TRBD1 (6 bases). The CDR3 consists of 15 residues. The V gene lost 4 bases and the J gene lost 7 bases, with 14 bases spanning the gap. CDR1 is SEHNR, CDR2 FQNEAQ, per germline (reference sequence). CDR3 sequence (DNA): TGTGCCAGCAGCTCCCTATGGCAGGGGAATTCACCCCTCCACTTT. As protein: CASSSLWQGNSPLHF. Based on the CDR3 plus reference TRBV7-9 and TRBJ1-6, the full variable domain is DTGVSQNPRHKITKRGQNVTFRCDPISEHNRLYWYRQTLGQGPEFLTYFQNEAQLEKSRLLSDRFSAERPKGSFSTLEIQRTEQGDSAMYLCASSSLWQGNSPLHFGNGTRLTVT.

This chain joins TRBV6-1 and TRBJ2-1; TRBD1 is a possible D gene (6 bases). V lost 0 bases and J lost 0, with 12 bases in between. The CDR3 runs to 17 residues. CDR1 and CDR2 (germline): MNHNS, SASEGT. CDR3 sequence: CASSEAYTGFSYNEQFF. The CDR3, as DNA: TGTGCCAGCAGTGAAGCCTACACAGGGTTCTCCTACAATGAGCAGTTCTTC.

The CDR3 here is CAWSPHPDGNTEAFF. In DNA, the CDR3 is TGTGCCTGGAGTCCCCACCCGGACGGGAACACTGAAGCTTTCTTT. The gene calls are TRBV30 and TRBJ1-1; D is uncertain. Germline CDR1 and CDR2: GTSNPN and SVGIG (reference sequence). CDR3 size: 15 residues. Between the trimmed V and J ends, which lost 2 bases and 1 base, there was a span of 14 bases.

V usage is TRBV29-1 and J usage is TRBJ2-1, with D perhaps matching TRBD2 (5 bases). CDR1 and CDR2 from the germline V gene are SQVTM and ANQGSEA. The CDR3 is 15 residues long. V shed 3 bases and J shed 8 bases, with 20 bases lying between them. The CDR3 nucleotides read TGCAGCGTTGACGCCTCTGCGGACTGGTCGCATGAGCAGTTCTTC. Translated, it gives CSVDASADWSHEQFF.

The chain joins TRBV27 to TRBJ2-2; D might be TRBD1 (6 bases). The V end lost 6 bases, the J end lost 1 base, and 9 bases lay between the germline ends. Germline-derived CDR1 and CDR2 are MNHEY and SMNVEV (reference sequence). This CDR3 has 14 amino acids. CDR3 loop: CASSQGQNTGELFF. The CDR3 region has the DNA TGTGCCAGCAGCCAGGGACAGAACACCGGGGAGCTGTTTTTT.

This chain connects TRBV28 to TRBJ1-5; TRBD1 aligns across 11 bases. Germline lookup yields CDR1 MDHEN and CDR2 SYDVKM. The ends lost 8 bases at V and 7 bases at J; junction bases unmatched: 7. This CDR3 has 14 amino acids. In DNA form, the CDR3 reads TGTGCCAGCGAGGAGGACAGGGGGCTGCAGCCCCAGCATTTT. Protein product: CASEEDRGLQPQHF.

This clone appeared a single time. The CDR3 loop is CASSPITTSGRAEQYF. In DNA form, the CDR3 reads TGTGCCAGCAGTCCCATCACTACTAGCGGGAGGGCTGAGCAGTACTTC. The chain is built from TRBV6-6 and TRBJ2-7, with 13 bases aligning to TRBD2. The CDR3 is 16 residues long. Germline V lookup: CDR1 MNHNY, CDR2 SVGAGI (reference sequence). Trimming took 5 bases from V and 7 from J; bases not matched to a gene: 11.

This chain joins TRBV5-4 and TRBJ2-3; TRBD2 aligns across 8 bases. CDR1 and CDR2 from the germline V gene are SGHNT and YYREEE (reference sequence). J gave up 2 bases and V 0 bases, and 8 bases lay outside the gene matches. CDR3 length: 17 amino acids. Written as DNA, the CDR3 is TGTGCCAGCAGCTTGGCCGGAGTTAGCGGGAACACAGATACGCAGTATTTT. Protein: CASSLAGVSGNTDTQYF.

The J gene is TRBJ1-2, the V gene TRBV6-1, with D possibly TRBD1 on 5 matching bases. CDR1 and CDR2 from the germline V gene are MNHNS and SASEGT. Trimming shortened V by 3 bases and J by 8 bases, and 13 bases separated the two germline ends. This CDR3 is 13 amino acids long. Here the CDR3 reads CASSERGPEGYTF. DNA for the CDR3: TGTGCCAGCAGTGAGAGGGGCCCAGAGGGCTACACCTTC.